The 27 T cell receptor beta chains below come from one sample, sequenced in a study of blood T cell repertoires in COVID-19. Sequencing was performed with immunoSEQ multiplex PCR; in TCRdb, only in-frame clones are kept and a portion is missing. The table includes over 90,000 clones, about four fifths detected once. Sequencing used peripheral blood. Source of these receptors: a human donor in a cohort sampled during active COVID-19.

The chain has TRBV7-2 and TRBJ2-7, with TRBD1 matching over 7 bases. The CDR3 is 15 residues long. The junction had 10 bases not matched to a gene; V was cut back by 5 bases and J by 3 bases. Germline values: CDR1 SGHTA, CDR2 FQGNSA. The CDR3 bases are TGTGCCAGCAGCCCCTCCGGGACAGTCAACTACGAGCAGTACTTC. Protein: CASSPSGTVNYEQYF. Looking up the rest from reference TRBV7-2 and TRBJ2-7 gives the full variable domain: GAGVSQSPSNKVTEKGKDVELRCDPISGHTALYWYRQSLGQGLEFLIYFQGNSAPDKSGLPSDRFSAERTGGSVSTLTIQRTQQEDSAVYLCASSPSGTVNYEQYFGPGTRLTVT.

The CDR3 spells CASSYASRRGGELFF. CDR3 coding DNA: TGTGCCAGCAGTTACGCGTCCCGGCGGGGCGGGGAGCTGTTTTTT. V and J are TRBV6-5 and TRBJ2-2, with D perhaps TRBD2 (6 bases). The CDR3 is made up of 15 amino acids. Germline V gene sequence: CDR1 MNHEY, CDR2 SVGAGI. The germline V and J ends were trimmed by 2 bases and 7 bases, with 14 bases remaining between them.

In nucleotides, the CDR3 is TGTGCCTGCTACCTTTTAGAGGACTATGGCTACACCTTC. It specifies CACYLLEDYGYTF. V usage is TRBV30 and J usage is TRBJ1-2; no clear D gene. Trimming took off 6 bases at V and 3 bases at J, with 14 bases between the two ends. The CDR3 consists of 13 residues. Germline-derived CDR1 and CDR2 are GTSNPN and SVGIG (reference sequence).

This chain connects TRBV7-6 to TRBJ2-7; 9 bases line up with TRBD1. Germline CDR1 SGHVS, CDR2 FNYEAQ. The CDR3 totals 16 residues. J lost 6 bases, V lost 5 bases, and 14 bases had no gene match. CDR3 DNA sequence: TGTGCCAGCAGCCGAGGGTCAGGACAGGGGTTCCCCGAGCAGTACTTC. Residues: CASSRGSGQGFPEQYF.

This rearrangement joins TRBV7-9 to TRBJ2-5; D possibly corresponds to TRBD2 (6 bases). Per the germline V gene, CDR1 is SEHNR and CDR2 is FQNEAQ (reference sequence). CDR3 length: 13 amino acids. V lost 5 bases and J 4 bases, leaving 11 bases between the germline ends. In DNA, the CDR3 is TGTGCCAGCAGCCCGACTAGTTTAGAGACCCAGTACTTC. It translates to CASSPTSLETQYF.

The chain recombines TRBV5-1 with TRBJ2-3; tentatively, D is TRBD2 (7 bases). Germline V lookup: CDR1 SGHRS, CDR2 YFSETQ. V lost 5 bases to trimming and J lost 3 bases, with 13 bases between them. This CDR3 has 14 residues. CDR3 coding DNA: TGCGCCAGCAGTGAGGGGGGGCCGACAGATACGCAGTATTTT. Residues: CASSEGGPTDTQYF.

The chain has TRBV18 and TRBJ2-7; 9 bases map to TRBD1. CDR1 is KGHSH, CDR2 LQKENI, per germline. Trimming cost V 3 bases and J 3 bases; bases outside gene matches: 9. This CDR3 contains 16 residues. The CDR3 bases are TGTGCCAGCTCACCGGAACAGGGGGCTCTGGGCTACGAGCAGTACTTC. Its translation is CASSPEQGALGYEQYF.

The chain couples TRBV3-1 (or the pseudogene TRBV3-2) to TRBJ1-4; D unclear. Germline V gives CDR1 LGHDT, CDR2 YNNKEL (reference sequence). This CDR3 spans 15 amino acids. The V end was cut by 5 bases, the J end by 4 bases, with 14 bases between. CDR3: CASSYRVASNEKLFF. CDR3 nucleotides: TGTGCCAGCAGCTACCGAGTAGCTAGTAATGAAAAACTGTTTTTT.

The chain is built from TRBV11-3 and TRBJ2-7, with D uncertain. V was shortened by 5 bases and J by 3 bases, with 11 bases between the two germline ends. The CDR3 runs 13 residues. The germline CDR1 and CDR2 sequences are SGHNT and YENEEA. The DNA for the CDR3 is TGTGCCAGCAGCCTCGTAGATAACTACGAGCAGTACTTC. Its translation is CASSLVDNYEQYF.

The chain carries TRBV9 and TRBJ2-2, with a tentative D call TRBD1 (6 bases). V dropped 7 bases and J dropped 0 bases, with 10 bases sitting between them. CDR1 and CDR2 from the germline V gene are SGDLS and YYNGEE. CDR3 length: 14 amino acids. CDR3 nucleotide sequence: TGTGCCAGCCGGGCAGGGGCGAACACCGGGGAGCTGTTTTTT. The encoded protein is CASRAGANTGELFF.

The genes are TRBV19 and TRBJ1-1, with 7 bases that match TRBD1. Germline CDR1 reads LNHDA; CDR2 reads SQIVND (reference sequence). This CDR3 is 13 amino acids long. The junction had 6 bases not matched to a gene; V was cut back by 7 bases and J by 4 bases. CDR3 nucleotides: TGTGCCAGTATTACCACAGGGGCCACTGAAGCTTTCTTT. Protein product: CASITTGATEAFF.

V usage is TRBV7-2 and J usage is TRBJ2-1, with a weak D call TRBD2 (5 bases). CDR1 and CDR2 (germline): SGHTA, FQGNSA. This CDR3 contains 15 residues. Trimming cost V 3 bases and J 2 bases, with 11 bases left between them. CDR3 DNA sequence: TGTGCCAGCAGCTTTCTAGCTCGGCCCTACAATGAGCAGTTCTTC. Protein product: CASSFLARPYNEQFF.

This clone occurred once. The J gene is TRBJ2-1, the V gene TRBV7-2, with 7 bases matching TRBD1. The V segment lost 2 bases and the J segment 9 bases; nucleotides outside the gene matches: 7. The germline V gene has CDR1 SGHTA and CDR2 FQGNSA. This CDR3 spans 14 amino acids. CDR3 nucleotide sequence: TGTGCCAGCAGCTTATCACAGGGGCATGGTGAGCAGTTCTTC. It is translated as CASSLSQGHGEQFF.

This chain links TRBV9 with TRBJ1-2; TRBD1 agrees at 9 bases. The CDR3 has 15 amino acids. From germline, CDR1 is SGDLS and CDR2 YYNGEE. Trimming cost V 0 bases and J 2 bases; bases outside gene matches: 2. The CDR3 DNA follows: TGTGCCAGCAGCGTAGGAGGACAGGGGAACTATGGCTACACCTTC. Translation: CASSVGGQGNYGYTF.

The V and J genes are TRBV11-3 and TRBJ2-1, with D possibly TRBD1 on 6 matching bases. This CDR3 is built from 16 residues. The V end lost 5 bases, the J end lost 0 bases, and 14 bases lay between the germline ends. Germline lookup yields CDR1 SGHNT and CDR2 YENEEA. The CDR3 loop reads CASSAVGAHSYNEQFF. CDR3 nucleotide sequence: TGTGCCAGCAGCGCCGTGGGGGCCCACTCCTACAATGAGCAGTTCTTC.

This clone has only one observation. The CDR3 sequence is CASSVGADRGIWSNYGYTF. For the CDR3, the DNA is TGTGCCAGCAGCGTAGGAGCGGACAGGGGTATATGGTCTAACTATGGCTACACCTTC. The rearrangement links TRBV9 to TRBJ1-2; 9 nucleotides match TRBD1. CDR1 is SGDLS, CDR2 YYNGEE, per germline. CDR3 length: 19 amino acids. V lost 0 bases and J lost 0; bases outside the gene matches: 12. The full variable domain, in which reference TRBV9 and TRBJ1-2 provide the parts outside the CDR3, is DSGVTQTPKHLITATGQRVTLRCSPRSGDLSVYWYQQSLDQGLQFLIQYYNGEERAKGNILERFSAQQFPDLHSELNLSSLELGDSALYFCASSVGADRGIWSNYGYTFGSGTRLTVV.

The V call is TRBV3-1 (or the pseudogene TRBV3-2), the J call TRBJ1-2; D gene uncertain. Germline CDR1 and CDR2: LGHDT and YNNKEL (reference sequence). The CDR3 length is 15 residues. V lost 1 base and J 8 bases, leaving 17 bases between the germline ends. The CDR3, as DNA: TGTGCCAGCAGCCAAGTCCCGGGAGTCCCTTCCGGCTACACCTTC. Protein: CASSQVPGVPSGYTF.

The J gene is TRBJ1-2, the V gene TRBV30; 12 nucleotides match TRBD1. CDR1 and CDR2 from the germline V gene are GTSNPN and SVGIG (reference sequence). Trimming at V came to 7 bases and at J to 8 bases, leaving 11 bases not matched to a gene. The CDR3 is 14 amino acids. In nucleotides, the CDR3 is TGTGCCTTACATCGGGACAGGGGGCGCGGGGGCTACACCTTC. Translated, it gives CALHRDRGRGGYTF.

V is TRBV2 and J is TRBJ1-5; D may be TRBD1 (5 bases). This CDR3 spans 14 amino acids. V was clipped by 2 bases and J by 4 bases, with 9 bases between them. CDR1 and CDR2 (germline): SNHLY, FYNNEI. The CDR3 DNA follows: TGTGCCAGCAGTGAACAGGGCGTGAATCAGCCCCAGCATTTT. The encoded protein is CASSEQGVNQPQHF.

The genes are TRBV18 and TRBJ2-5; D possibly corresponds to TRBD1 (6 bases). Germline-derived CDR1 and CDR2 are KGHSH and LQKENI. Trimming took 4 bases from V and 0 from J, leaving 18 bases between them. CDR3 length: 17 residues. The CDR3 region is CASSRPLGQGYQETQYF. The CDR3 DNA follows: TGTGCCAGCTCACGCCCGTTGGGACAAGGGTACCAAGAGACCCAGTACTTC.

This chain connects TRBV5-4 to TRBJ1-1, with D hard to call. The V and J ends lost 1 base and 1 base respectively, with 11 bases between them. The CDR3 totals 15 residues. Per germline, CDR1 SGHNT and CDR2 YYREEE (reference sequence). The CDR3 is CASSLSRERNTEAFF. As DNA, the CDR3 is TGTGCCAGCAGCTTGTCGCGGGAAAGGAACACTGAAGCTTTCTTT.

The genes are TRBV6-5 and TRBJ2-1; 9 nucleotides align to TRBD2. Germline lookup yields CDR1 MNHEY and CDR2 SVGAGI. The CDR3 loop spans 14 amino acids. Trimming at V came to 6 bases and at J to 9 bases, leaving 9 bases not matched to a gene. The CDR3 reads CASRAGGDAAEQFF. CDR3 bases: TGTGCCAGCAGGGCGGGGGGGGACGCGGCTGAGCAGTTCTTC.

In its sample, this clone was seen a few times. The chain uses TRBV5-1 and TRBJ2-2; D call uncertain. The CDR3 runs to 15 residues. Germline V CDR1 and CDR2: SGHRS, YFSETQ. V shed 0 bases and J shed 2 bases, with 8 bases lying between them. Here the CDR3 reads CASSLDGDNTGELFF. CDR3 sequence (DNA): TGCGCCAGCAGCTTGGACGGAGACAACACCGGGGAGCTGTTTTTT.

This sequence joins TRBV5-4 and TRBJ2-1; 10 positions match TRBD2. CDR3 size: 16 residues. V was pared by 4 bases and J by 8 bases, with 12 bases of the junction left unmatched. Germline lookup yields CDR1 SGHNT and CDR2 YYREEE (reference sequence). Written as DNA, the CDR3 is TGTGCCAGCAGCATCCTCTCTAGCGGGGGTGGCCATGAGCAGTTCTTC. Translating it yields CASSILSSGGGHEQFF. Drawing the rest from reference TRBV5-4 and TRBJ2-1, the complete variable domain is ETGVTQSPTHLIKTRGQQVTLRCSSQSGHNTVSWYQQALGQGPQFIFQYYREEENGRGNFPPRFSGLQFPNYSSELNVNALELDDSALYLCASSILSSGGGHEQFFGPGTRLTVL.

The rearrangement joins TRBV5-1 to TRBJ2-1, with D uncertain. Looked up from germline, CDR1 is SGHRS and CDR2 is YFSETQ. The CDR3 contains 14 residues. V lost 2 bases to trimming and J lost 1 base, with 7 bases between them. The CDR3 here is CASSLEQSYNEQFF. In DNA, the CDR3 is TGCGCCAGCAGCTTAGAACAGTCCTACAATGAGCAGTTCTTC.

The genes are TRBV7-3 and TRBJ2-2; 9 bases are a match to TRBD1. CDR3 length equals 15 residues. The V and J ends lost 6 bases and 1 base, in that order; junction bases with no gene match: 3. Germline CDR1 SGHTA, CDR2 FQGTGA. CDR3 protein: CASRMGQGNTGELFF. For the CDR3, the DNA is TGTGCCAGCAGGATGGGACAGGGGAACACCGGGGAGCTGTTTTTT.

The J gene is TRBJ1-1, the V gene TRBV7-8; D perhaps matches TRBD1 (6 bases). Per germline, CDR1 SGHVS and CDR2 FQNEAQ. V lost 5 bases and J 7 bases, leaving 14 bases between the germline ends. The CDR3 has 13 residues. The CDR3 DNA follows: TGTGCCAGCAGCGTACACAGGGCTGGTGAAGCTTTCTTT. Its protein is CASSVHRAGEAFF.